This TCR beta chain was identified in a study of blood T cells in healthy people across ages. In the study overall: About one barcoded beta molecule was captured per two T cells (by template switching). Findings and caveats of the study: Bulk PBMC profiling left naive and antigen-experienced comparisons inconclusive.

V trimming: 4 bases; J trimming: 4 bases; junction bases outside the gene matches: 11. Germline lookup yields CDR1 SGHDN and CDR2 FVKESK. The CDR3 is made up of 18 amino acids. On this clonotype: No antigen is known for it.

A J-beta primer mix and a sample-barcoded 5' primer were used in a second PCR of about 7 to 12 cycles. TCRdb itself ran the 5' RACE reads through MiXCR, one entry per CDR3 protein. The sample holds approximately 690,000 distinct CDR3 sequences, 35% to 50% seen once. This sequence was found in an elderly man in good health. The chain carries TRBV14 and TRBJ2-2; 11 bases are a match to TRBD2. Sequenced input: blood. CDR3 sequence: CASSPGSLAGGLTGELFF. CDR3 sequence (DNA): TGTGCCAGCAGCCCAGGGTCTCTAGCGGGAGGCCTCACCGGGGAGCTGTTTTTT.